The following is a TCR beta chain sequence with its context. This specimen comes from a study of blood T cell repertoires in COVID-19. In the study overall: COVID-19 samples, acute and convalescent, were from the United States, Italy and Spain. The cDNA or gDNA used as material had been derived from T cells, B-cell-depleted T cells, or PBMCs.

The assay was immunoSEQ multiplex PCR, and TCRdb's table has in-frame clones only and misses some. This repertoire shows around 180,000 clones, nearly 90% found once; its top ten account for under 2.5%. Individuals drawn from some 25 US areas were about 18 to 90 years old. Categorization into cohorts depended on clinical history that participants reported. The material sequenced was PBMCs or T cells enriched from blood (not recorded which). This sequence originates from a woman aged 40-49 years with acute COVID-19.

CDR3 loop: CASSVVWSLAGGPRETQYF. The CDR3 DNA is TGTGCCAGCAGCGTAGTTTGGAGCCTAGCGGGGGGCCCACGAGAGACCCAGTACTTC. The chain recombines TRBV9 with TRBJ2-5; TRBD2 matches at 11 bases. The J segment lost 4 bases and the V segment lost 0 bases, leaving 14 bases of the junction unmatched. CDR1 SGDLS and CDR2 YYNGEE come from the germline V gene. The CDR3 runs 19 residues.